A selection of T cell receptor beta chains follows, all from one sample in a study of T and B cells in COVID-19 patients. TCRdb recomputed calls from the multiplex PCR reads with MiXCR, one row per CDR3 protein. The data contain 6,500 to 8,000 distinct CDR3 sequences, over 20% of them singletons. Sequencing input: blood. All receptors come from a human donor with active COVID-19. CDR3s include the opening cysteine and the closing phenylalanine or tryptophan. Fields, in order: D gene, J gene, clone size, V gene, CDR3 DNA, CDR3 protein. A D gene is named only where the DNA matches it firmly. The size of a clone is reported for some rows only, either as once, few or many, or as a class for expanded clones.

d_call: NA; j_call: TRBJ2-3; clone_size: NA; v_call: TRBV12-3/TRBV12-4; cdr3_nt: TGTGCCAGCAGTTTAGCGTCTAGCACAGATACGCAGTATTTT; cdr3_aa: CASSLASSTDTQYF
d_call: TRBD1; j_call: TRBJ2-7; clone_size: few; v_call: TRBV18; cdr3_nt: TGTGCCAGCTCACCACTGGGGACAGGCTCTAAAGGCGAGCAGTACTTC; cdr3_aa: CASSPLGTGSKGEQYF
d_call: NA; j_call: TRBJ1-6; clone_size: NA; v_call: TRBV5-4; cdr3_nt: TGTGCCAGCAGCTTGCAACAGGGTGGGAATTCACCCCTCCACTTT; cdr3_aa: CASSLQQGGNSPLHF
d_call: NA; j_call: TRBJ2-3; clone_size: NA; v_call: TRBV10-3; cdr3_nt: TGTGCCATCTCACAGAGGGGACCAAGCACAGATACGCAGTATTTT; cdr3_aa: CAISQRGPSTDTQYF
d_call: TRBD2; j_call: TRBJ2-3; clone_size: large; v_call: TRBV19; cdr3_nt: TGTGCCAGTAGTATGAGTACTAGCGGCGCAGATACGCAGTATTTT; cdr3_aa: CASSMSTSGADTQYF
d_call: NA; j_call: TRBJ1-6; clone_size: few; v_call: TRBV10-3; cdr3_nt: TGTGCCATCAGTGAGTTGGAGTATAATTCACCCCTCCACTTT; cdr3_aa: CAISELEYNSPLHF
d_call: NA; j_call: TRBJ1-4; clone_size: medium-sized; v_call: TRBV6-5; cdr3_nt: TGTGCCAGCAGTTACTCGATACCGGGGGCAACTAATGAAAAACTGTTTTTT; cdr3_aa: CASSYSIPGATNEKLFF
d_call: NA; j_call: TRBJ2-3; clone_size: medium-sized; v_call: TRBV19; cdr3_nt: TGTGCCAGTAGTATCAGTCTCTCGGTCCTTAGCACAGATACGCAGTATTTT; cdr3_aa: CASSISLSVLSTDTQYF
d_call: NA; j_call: TRBJ2-3; clone_size: medium-sized; v_call: TRBV7-9; cdr3_nt: TGTGCCAGCAGCCGGAGGGACAGTAGCACAGATACGCAGTATTTT; cdr3_aa: CASSRRDSSTDTQYF
d_call: NA; j_call: TRBJ2-7; clone_size: NA; v_call: TRBV7-2; cdr3_nt: TGTGCCAGCAGCTTAGCGCTTTTGCGGGGCCCCCACGAGCAGTACTTC; cdr3_aa: CASSLALLRGPHEQYF